This is a list of T cell receptor beta chains from one sample in a study of blood T cell repertoires in COVID-19. Some clones are missing from TCRdb's copy, which holds only in-frame ones; the method was immunoSEQ multiplex PCR. The sample carries approximately 140,000 clones, roughly 87% recorded once. What was sequenced was PBMCs or T cells enriched from blood (not recorded which). These receptor sequences come from a woman in her 40s who had been exposed to COVID-19. Each CDR3 is given with its conserved first and last residue. Expanded clones get a size class; other rows say once, few or many, or leave the size out.

V gene: TRBV28
clone size: NA
CDR3 protein: CASSFDLTGRTEAFF

V gene: TRBV5-1
clone size: once
CDR3 protein: CASLPGYIRGNTIYF

V gene: TRBV7-6
clone size: NA
CDR3 protein: CASSFGQAYEQYF

V gene: TRBV7-9
clone size: NA
CDR3 protein: CASSFTGASTEAFF

V gene: TRBV12-5
clone size: once
CDR3 protein: CASGPPGAPNYGYTF

V gene: TRBV6-6
clone size: NA
CDR3 protein: CASSYGRGATGNTIYF

V gene: TRBV18
clone size: NA
CDR3 protein: CASSPPTGGVEAFF

V gene: TRBV2
clone size: NA
CDR3 protein: CASRSRGGYGYTF

V gene: TRBV5-6
clone size: NA
CDR3 protein: CASSAGEGTYEQYF

V gene: TRBV9
clone size: NA
CDR3 protein: CASSVGGQYNEKLFF

V gene: TRBV19
clone size: NA
CDR3 protein: CASSTTGARIAGELFF

V gene: TRBV19
clone size: NA
CDR3 protein: CASSIGQGTFGSYTF

V gene: TRBV14
clone size: NA
CDR3 protein: CASSPGRGAPYEQYF

V gene: TRBV5-1
clone size: NA
CDR3 protein: CASSPTGETQYF

V gene: TRBV6-2/TRBV6-3
clone size: once
CDR3 protein: CASSYSNSNQPQHF

V gene: TRBV27
clone size: NA
CDR3 protein: CASSLGRGSGELFF

V gene: TRBV9
clone size: NA
CDR3 protein: CASSGTAGAETQYF

V gene: TRBV18
clone size: NA
CDR3 protein: CASSMTSGVGTDTQYF

V gene: TRBV29-1
clone size: NA
CDR3 protein: CSGEYGGNTIYF

V gene: TRBV30
clone size: NA
CDR3 protein: CAYESRGYGYTF

V gene: TRBV2
clone size: NA
CDR3 protein: CASAGTGGWRGYTF

V gene: TRBV28
clone size: NA
CDR3 protein: CASSRQGNHEKLFF

V gene: TRBV7-8
clone size: NA
CDR3 protein: CASSPEGEGAPPDYEQYF

V gene: TRBV3-1/TRBV3-2
clone size: NA
CDR3 protein: CASSQDAAVFYGYTF

V gene: TRBV4-3
clone size: NA
CDR3 protein: CASSQVDRDTDTQYF

V gene: TRBV19
clone size: NA
CDR3 protein: CASSWSSGSYEQYF

V gene: TRBV28
clone size: NA
CDR3 protein: CASSLSGRFNEQFF

V gene: TRBV28
clone size: NA
CDR3 protein: CASSLSGQGINQPQHF

V gene: TRBV19
clone size: NA
CDR3 protein: CASSTTRATGGSFSGANVLTF

V gene: TRBV15
clone size: NA
CDR3 protein: CATSRGGTANYGYTF

V gene: TRBV5-1
clone size: NA
CDR3 protein: CASSPGTVGWNEQFF

V gene: TRBV19
clone size: NA
CDR3 protein: CASSRERDYEQYF

V gene: TRBV29-1
clone size: NA
CDR3 protein: CSVGRDSSDEQFF

V gene: TRBV7-9
clone size: NA
CDR3 protein: CASSLVQGDEQYF

V gene: TRBV12-5
clone size: NA
CDR3 protein: CASGGTGGHYNEQFF

V gene: TRBV4-3
clone size: few
CDR3 protein: CASSQVSGQSSYEQYF

V gene: TRBV6-5
clone size: NA
CDR3 protein: CASRDRVNYGYTF

V gene: TRBV7-2
clone size: NA
CDR3 protein: CASSSTRQGELFF

V gene: TRBV5-6
clone size: NA
CDR3 protein: CASSVIDTPYEQYF

V gene: TRBV21-1
clone size: NA
CDR3 protein: CASRASPGRGYGYTF

V gene: TRBV27
clone size: NA
CDR3 protein: CASSTSQGRQPQHF

V gene: TRBV28
clone size: NA
CDR3 protein: CASIRREKNEQYF

V gene: TRBV28
clone size: NA
CDR3 protein: CASTSGTAISYEQYF

V gene: TRBV4-1
clone size: NA
CDR3 protein: CASSQDPMGRYYEQYF

V gene: TRBV6-1
clone size: NA
CDR3 protein: CASSEGGRGHTEAFF

V gene: TRBV25-1
clone size: NA
CDR3 protein: CASSEQGREKLFF

V gene: TRBV2
clone size: NA
CDR3 protein: CASSELFSDTQYF

V gene: TRBV24-1
clone size: NA
CDR3 protein: CATSGSGRGNEQFF

V gene: TRBV7-2
clone size: NA
CDR3 protein: CASRKTGLGNQPQHF

V gene: TRBV5-1
clone size: NA
CDR3 protein: CASSFGQGNYGYTF

V gene: TRBV4-3
clone size: NA
CDR3 protein: CASSLGTGGNEQYF

V gene: TRBV27
clone size: few
CDR3 protein: CASTAGWGYGYTF

V gene: TRBV4-3
clone size: NA
CDR3 protein: CASSRDNSYEQYF

V gene: TRBV27
clone size: NA
CDR3 protein: CASKPVATNEKLFF

V gene: TRBV7-6
clone size: few
CDR3 protein: CASSLDRGNTEAFF

V gene: TRBV10-3
clone size: NA
CDR3 protein: CAISEGQGASYEQYF

V gene: TRBV19
clone size: NA
CDR3 protein: CASRPSTGLGEKLFF

V gene: TRBV7-9
clone size: many
CDR3 protein: CASSSKDRGLGTEAFF

V gene: TRBV12-3/TRBV12-4
clone size: NA
CDR3 protein: CASSLGGRFYTF

V gene: TRBV5-1
clone size: NA
CDR3 protein: CASSLPGTFYEQYF